This T cell receptor beta chain came from a study of CD4 T cells in relation to SARS-CoV-2 and coronaviruses. Study in general: After less than eleven days of antigen culture, PBMC TCR beta CDR3s were sequenced. Overall study findings and caveats: SARS-CoV-2-driven expansion was significantly weaker in crossreactive than monoreactive clones.

This clone was detected a few times. Antigen specificity is unknown. Looked up from germline, CDR1 is SGHNT and CDR2 is YENEEA. The CDR3 runs 15 residues. J was trimmed by 2 bases and V by 4 bases; bases with no gene match: 4. Unexposed donor CD4+ T cells date from about 2011-2018, before the COVID-19 pandemic. After ten to eleven days of culture, CD4+ T cells were isolated. Unexposed-donor CD4+ T cells were probed with SARS-CoV-2 S/N and four cold-coronavirus spikes, cells permitting. Approximately 1.9 million PBMCs per well were cultured with 10 IU/ml IL-2. TCRdb's table, derived via immunoSEQ multiplex PCR, lists solely in-frame clones and lacks some. The sample records over 15,000 clones, roughly 77% being singletons.

The sample comprised CD4+ T cells from PBMCs, cultured in vitro. This rearrangement joins TRBV11-3 to TRBJ2-2, with 7 bases aligning to TRBD1. The receptor comes from a human donor in good health. CDR3 sequence: CASSYRTGNTGELFF. The CDR3, as DNA: TGTGCCAGCAGCTACCGGACAGGAAACACCGGGGAGCTGTTTTTT.